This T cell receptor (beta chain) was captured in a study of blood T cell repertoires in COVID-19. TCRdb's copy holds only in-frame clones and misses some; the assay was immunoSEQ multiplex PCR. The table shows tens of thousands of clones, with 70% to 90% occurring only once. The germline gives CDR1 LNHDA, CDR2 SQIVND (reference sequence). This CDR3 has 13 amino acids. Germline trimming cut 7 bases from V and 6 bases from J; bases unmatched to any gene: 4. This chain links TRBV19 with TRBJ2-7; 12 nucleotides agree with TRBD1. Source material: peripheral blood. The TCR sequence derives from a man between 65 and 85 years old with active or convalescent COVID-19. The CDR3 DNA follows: TGTGCCAGTAAGGGACAGGGGGCGGTCGAGCAGTACTTC. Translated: CASKGQGAVEQYF.